Each of the 21 T cell receptor beta chains below was sequenced from the same sample in a study of human T cells and chemical hapten exposure. Blood, whole and unfractionated, served as the source for total RNA extraction. TCRdb re-called the 5' RACE reads through MiXCR, storing one row per CDR3 protein. Of under 150,000 distinct CDR3 sequences in the sample, around 20% were seen once. These receptors all stem from a human donor in good health.

A few counts support this clonotype. The rearrangement uses TRBV6-6 and TRBJ1-1; no clear D. The CDR3 spans 12 residues. Trimming left V 5 bases short and J 4 bases short, with 8 bases between. The V gene's germline CDR1 is MNHNY and CDR2 SVGAGI (reference sequence). DNA of the CDR3: TGTGCCAGCAGTGCCGTCAGCACTGAAGCTTTCTTT. It translates to CASSAVSTEAFF.

CDR3 amino acids: CASSLYLTNTEAFF. Here the CDR3 DNA reads TGTGCCAGCAGTTTATATTTGACGAACACTGAAGCTTTCTTT. The V gene is TRBV28, the J gene TRBJ1-1; D not resolved. The CDR3 has 14 residues. Germline V gene data show CDR1 as MDHEN and CDR2 as SYDVKM. Trimming cost V 1 base and J 1 base, with 7 bases left between them.

This chain links TRBV6-1 with TRBJ2-3, with a tentative D call TRBD1 (5 bases). The germline V gene encodes CDR1 MNHNS and CDR2 SASEGT. This CDR3 is 14 amino acids long. The V gene lost 4 bases and the J gene lost 2 bases, with 10 bases spanning the gap. The CDR3 region is CASSGQGHTDTQYF. CDR3 nucleotides: TGTGCCAGCAGTGGGCAGGGTCACACAGATACGCAGTATTTT.

This chain uses TRBV5-4 with TRBJ2-2; D is possibly TRBD1 (6 bases). The V gene lost 2 bases and the J gene lost 5 bases, with 13 bases spanning the gap. Germline loops: CDR1 SGHNT, CDR2 YYREEE (reference sequence). The CDR3 has 15 residues. The CDR3 is CASSFQTGLTGELFF. As DNA, the CDR3 is TGTGCCAGCAGCTTCCAAACAGGGTTAACCGGGGAGCTGTTTTTT.

This clonotype was recorded many times. The chain uses TRBV4-1 and TRBJ1-6; 9 bases map to TRBD1. J gave up 0 bases and V 2 bases, and 11 bases lay outside the gene matches. Germline V gives CDR1 MGHRA, CDR2 YSYEKL. CDR3 length: 20 amino acids. The DNA for the CDR3 is TGCGCCAGCAGCCAAACCGAGGGTGGACAGGGGAGCTCCTATAATTCACCCCTCCACTTT. It translates to CASSQTEGGQGSSYNSPLHF.

The chain uses TRBV12-3 or TRBV12-4 and TRBJ1-2, with 7 bases lining up with TRBD1. The CDR3 is 13 amino acids. After removal of 6 bases from V and 6 bases from J, the junction contained 7 bases not matched to a gene. In nucleotides, the CDR3 is TGTGCCAGCAGCCAATCGACAGGGAATGGCTACACCTTC. The encoded protein is CASSQSTGNGYTF.

The chain uses TRBV11-2 and TRBJ1-4; 10 bases align to TRBD1. After removal of 6 bases from V and 7 bases from J, the junction contained 5 bases not matched to a gene. The CDR3 totals 14 residues. Germline CDR1 is SGHAT and CDR2 is FQNNGV. The CDR3 sequence is CASSRDRGLEKLFF. Written as DNA, the CDR3 is TGTGCCAGCAGTCGGGACAGGGGCCTTGAAAAACTGTTTTTT.

This clonotype was picked up a small number of times. The chain recombines TRBV29-1 with TRBJ1-1; no reliable D call. Germline CDR1 reads SQVTM; CDR2 reads ANQGSEA. With 4 bases removed from V and 2 bases from J, the gap between germline ends came to 8 bases. This CDR3 comprises 12 residues. The CDR3: CSVVGVNTEAFF. The CDR3 DNA reads TGCAGCGTTGTCGGGGTCAACACTGAAGCTTTCTTT.

The table lists this clonotype with a few counts. The chain couples TRBV6-5 to TRBJ2-3; 7 bases line up with TRBD2. The germline V gene has CDR1 MNHEY and CDR2 SVGAGI. This CDR3 has 16 amino acids. The V and J ends lost 0 bases and 4 bases, in that order; junction bases with no gene match: 7. DNA of the CDR3: TGTGCCAGCAGTTACTCGCCGGGGAGGGGTGCAGATACGCAGTATTTT. Its protein product is CASSYSPGRGADTQYF.

This chain links TRBV27 with TRBJ2-3; 8 bases map to TRBD1. The CDR3 loop spans 12 amino acids. The V segment lost 6 bases and the J segment 4 bases; nucleotides outside the gene matches: 0. The germline V gene has CDR1 MNHEY and CDR2 SMNVEV (reference sequence). The CDR3 sequence: CASRTGADTQYF. The DNA for the CDR3 is TGTGCCAGCAGGACAGGGGCAGATACGCAGTATTTT.

This clonotype was recorded a few times. The rearrangement uses TRBV6-5 and TRBJ1-3; D is unresolved. The CDR3 runs to 16 residues. Looked up from germline, CDR1 is MNHEY and CDR2 is SVGAGI. V gave up 0 bases and J gave up 0 bases, with 9 bases separating them. The CDR3: CASSYSGSRSGNTIYF. Here the CDR3 DNA reads TGTGCCAGCAGTTACTCCGGGTCGCGCTCTGGAAACACCATATATTTT.

The rearrangement joins TRBV11-2 to TRBJ2-7; 9 bases agree with TRBD1. Germline V lookup: CDR1 SGHAT, CDR2 FQNNGV. This CDR3 has 15 amino acids. Trimming took 4 bases from V and 2 from J; bases not matched to a gene: 6. CDR3 sequence reads: CASSSTGTGPYEQYF. The CDR3 coding sequence is TGTGCCAGCAGCTCCACCGGGACAGGGCCCTACGAGCAGTACTTC.

The sample holds a few counts of this clonotype. The chain combines TRBV10-3 with TRBJ1-2; possibly TRBD1 for D (6 bases). The CDR3 has 12 amino acids. Trimming took 8 bases from V and 8 from J, leaving 15 bases between them. CDR1 and CDR2 (germline): ENHRY, SYGVKD. This CDR3 is CAIPDRFRGYTF. The CDR3, as DNA: TGTGCCATCCCCGACAGGTTCAGGGGCTACACCTTC.

This clonotype was seen more than once but under ten times. The rearrangement joins TRBV7-9 to TRBJ1-1, with D hard to call. The CDR3 is made up of 16 amino acids. The germline V and J ends were trimmed by 3 bases and 1 base, with 15 bases remaining between them. The germline CDR1 and CDR2 sequences are SEHNR and FQNEAQ (reference sequence). The CDR3 nucleotides read TGTGCCAGCAGCTTCCGTCGTTTAGGCGAGAACACTGAAGCTTTCTTT. Its protein product is CASSFRRLGENTEAFF.

The CDR3 DNA reads TGCAGCGTTGAAAGTCCGGGGACCAGCTCCTACGAGCAGTACTTC. This translates into CSVESPGTSSYEQYF. The chain combines TRBV29-1 with TRBJ2-7, with D perhaps matching TRBD1 or TRBD2 (5 bases each). Germline V gene lookup returns CDR1 SQVTM and CDR2 ANQGSEA. This CDR3 region has 15 residues. With 2 bases removed from V and 0 bases from J, the gap between germline ends came to 14 bases.

This clonotype was detected a few times. The chain carries TRBV12-3 or TRBV12-4 and TRBJ1-5, with 10 bases lining up with TRBD1. The CDR3 runs to 16 residues. Trimming removed 3 bases from V and 2 bases from J; junction bases left unmatched: 4. The CDR3 DNA follows: TGTGCCAGCAGTTTTAGTGGGACAGGGGGCAATCAGCCCCAGCATTTT. Translation: CASSFSGTGGNQPQHF.

The rearrangement uses TRBV3-1 and TRBJ2-3; the D gene is possibly TRBD2 (7 bases). V lost 1 base, J lost 4 bases, and 12 bases lay in between. There are 15 residues in the CDR3. CDR1 LGHDT and CDR2 YNNKEL come from the germline V gene (reference sequence). DNA for the CDR3: TGTGCCAGCAGCCAAGCTGGGGGGGGCCCAGATACGCAGTATTTT. It encodes CASSQAGGGPDTQYF.

This clonotype was counted between two and nine times. This chain joins TRBV24-1 and TRBJ2-7; 9 bases agree with TRBD2. This CDR3 is built from 14 residues. V dropped 10 bases and J dropped 5; count of bases not matched to a gene: 11. CDR1 is KGHDR, CDR2 SFDVKD, per germline. The CDR3 coding sequence is TGTGCCACGGCCGGCAGCGGGAGGACCAACGAGCAGTACTTC. Amino acid sequence: CATAGSGRTNEQYF.

The CDR3 coding sequence is TGCAGTGCTAGAAGAGGGACCTCCTTCTTTTACGAGCAGTACTTC. Its protein product is CSARRGTSFFYEQYF. This chain uses TRBV20-1 with TRBJ2-7, with D perhaps being TRBD1 or TRBD2 (5 bases each). V dropped 2 bases and J dropped 4 bases, with 18 bases sitting between them. The V gene's germline CDR1 is DFQATT and CDR2 SNEGSKA (reference sequence). This CDR3 contains 15 residues.

This chain uses TRBV6-6 with TRBJ2-7, with D perhaps TRBD1 or TRBD2 (5 bases each). Trimming took off 6 bases at V and 6 bases at J, with 12 bases between the two ends. Germline V lookup: CDR1 MNHNY, CDR2 SVGAGI (reference sequence). The length of the CDR3 is 12 residues. The DNA of the CDR3 is TGTGCCAGCAGGGACTGGGACGGCGAGCAGTACTTC. Amino acids: CASRDWDGEQYF.

The chain uses TRBV29-1 and TRBJ2-5; D might be TRBD2 (5 bases). CDR1 is SQVTM and CDR2 is ANQGSEA in the germline V gene. The CDR3 sequence is 12 residues long. Here the CDR3 reads CSSLGNQETQYF. DNA of the CDR3: TGCAGTTCCCTCGGGAACCAAGAGACCCAGTACTTC.